The clone carrying this TCR beta chain appeared a single time. Its matching antigen is unknown. These data are taken from a study of cytomegalovirus exposure and HLA in healthy donors. The CDR3 runs to 15 residues. The germline V gene has CDR1 SGHNT and CDR2 YYREEE (reference sequence). With 5 bases clipped from V and 4 bases from J, the junction kept 7 bases outside the gene matches. Sequencing used immunoSEQ multiplex PCR; TCRdb keeps in-frame clones, though not all of them. The sample consists of 70,000 or so clones, around 93% of them appearing once. The study, taken as a whole, reports: Cytomegalovirus-associated TCR beta chains were listed, numbering 164. Per published reports, the classifier diagnosed cytomegalovirus status with high specificity and sensitivity. Confirmation in vitro established that a few CMV-associated chains were specific for CMV antigens.

Source material: PBMCs. The TCR sequence derives from a woman between 18 and 29 years old in good health and CMV-seronegative. The J gene is TRBJ2-3, the V gene TRBV5-4, with 10 bases identical to TRBD2. This CDR3 reads CASRSGLAIADTQYF. The CDR3 DNA reads as TGTGCCAGCAGATCGGGACTAGCGATAGCAGATACGCAGTATTTT.